The clone carrying this TCR beta chain was detected many times. This sample stems from a study of Graves' ophthalmopathy and Graves' hyperthyroidism. Germline trimming cut 8 bases from V and 8 bases from J; bases unmatched to any gene: 10. Germline V gene sequence: CDR1 SQVTM, CDR2 ANQGSEA. The CDR3 totals 12 residues. Researchers took RNA transcripts and amplified TCR beta CDR3 regions from them. RT-PCR was first run with HTBI primers, then multiplex PCR in a second round. TCRdb re-analysed the multiplex PCR reads in MiXCR, keeping a single row per CDR3 protein. The repertoire holds around 170,000 distinct CDR3 sequences, with 30% to 45% as singletons.

The chain employs TRBV29-1 and TRBJ1-2; 8 bases line up with TRBD1. The material sequenced was peripheral blood. The TCR sequence derives from a woman between 40 and 55 years old with Graves' ophthalmopathy. The DNA of the CDR3 is TGCAGCTCTACCCAGGACAGGGCCGGCTACACCTTC. Translation: CSSTQDRAGYTF.